The subject of this entry is one TCR beta chain. The source of the sample is a study of cytomegalovirus exposure and HLA in healthy donors. 60 Vbeta and 13 Jbeta primers were used in PCR. Using immunoSEQ multiplex PCR, the repertoire was profiled, and TCRdb retains in-frame clones only, with some absent. The sample shows 95,000 to 150,000 clones, 70% to 80% of them seen only once. Germline assignment: CDR1 WNHNN and CDR2 SYGVQD (reference sequence). V was trimmed by 7 bases and J by 4 bases, leaving 13 bases between them. The CDR3 runs to 13 residues. This clonotype was obtained from a man aged 25-45 years in good health and CMV-seronegative. The sequenced sample was PBMCs. This rearrangement joins TRBV10-1 to TRBJ2-5; the D gene is possibly TRBD1 (6 bases). CDR3 sequence: CASKSEDRETQYF. The CDR3 DNA is TGCGCCAGCAAATCGGAGGACAGAGAGACCCAGTACTTC.